The entry below describes one TCR beta chain. The sample originates from a study of blood T cell repertoires in COVID-19. Turning to the study itself: Researchers got acute and convalescent COVID-19 samples from the United States, Italy and Spain.

With V trimmed by 4 bases and J by 7 bases, 3 bases remained unmatched. The V gene's germline CDR1 is LNHDA and CDR2 SQIVND (reference sequence). The CDR3 consists of 13 residues. In the source study's methods: Estimation of nucleated cell counts relied on the amplification of reference gene primers. Sequenced by immunoSEQ multiplex PCR; TCRdb stores in-frame clones only, minus some. The V and J calls and clone size are taken from that table; D and trimming were inferred from the DNA. The repertoire holds 150,000 to 200,000 clones, with under 85% as singletons. The rearrangement uses TRBV19 and TRBJ2-2; 7 nucleotides line up with TRBD1. The specimen sequenced was peripheral blood. This TCR was sampled from a human donor in a cohort sampled during active COVID-19. The CDR3: CASSTWDSGELFF. The CDR3 DNA reads TGTGCCAGTAGTACTTGGGACAGCGGGGAGCTGTTTTTT.